The rows below give T cell receptor beta chains drawn from one sample of a study of T cells in localized non-small cell lung cancer. TCRdb's table, derived via immunoSEQ multiplex PCR, lists solely in-frame clones and lacks some. This sample has a few thousand clones, with about 31% found just once. This sample comprised lung tumor tissue, obtained before any cancer treatment. The receptors here all came from a male donor older than 55 with stage I lung adenocarcinoma. CDR3s leave out the opening cysteine and the closing phenylalanine or tryptophan.

v_gene	j_gene	CDR3aa
TRBV19	TRBJ2-1	ASTPTSGGYNEQF
TRBV19	TRBJ2-7	ASRGQGGREQY
TRBV11-3	TRBJ1-5	ASSSDSPNQPQH
TRBV18	TRBJ2-1	ASSPQSGDNEQF
TRBV9	TRBJ1-1	ASTLSGTEAF
TRBV28	TRBJ1-5	ASIHGQGDNQPQH
TRBV6-8	TRBJ1-1	ASSYRGQYHTEAF
TRBV11-3	TRBJ2-2	ASSWPMGRGNTGELF
TRBV19	TRBJ2-7	ASSSPNRGHDEQY
TRBV28	TRBJ1-5	ASSMPDRDFQPQH